This TCR delta chain was identified during a study of human gamma delta and Vdelta1 T cells. TCRdb repeated clone calling on the PCR reads with CATT. The sample consists of fewer than 15,000 delta-chain clones, roughly 45% of them appearing once. The CDR3 is 16 residues long. The trim removed 3 bases at V and 10 bases at J, leaving 16 bases unmatched. Germline assignment: CDR1 TSWWSYY and CDR2 QGS. Study-wide findings and caveats: Delta One T cells were reportedly polyclonal and broadly cytotoxic against acute myeloid leukemia.

By sample fraction, this clone is medium-sized. No antigen is known for it. This sequence joins TRDV1 and TRDJ1; 8 nucleotides agree with TRDD2. The sequenced sample consisted of Vdelta1 gamma-delta T cells from blood grown in culture (DOT cells). The TCR was taken from a human donor in good health. The CDR3 nucleotides read TGTGCTCTTGGGGACTTCCTACTGCCTCCCTCTAGGGGACTCATCTTT. It encodes CALGDFLLPPSRGLIF.